The TCR beta chain described here comes from a study of human T cells and chemical hapten exposure. TCRdb ran MiXCR on the RACE reads and lists one entry per CDR3 protein. This repertoire shows about 160,000 distinct CDR3 sequences, roughly a quarter found once; its top ten account for roughly 2.2%. Time point of the sample: patch test 3, about 24 weeks after DPC sensitization. The treatment here: therapeutic diphenylcyclopropenone sensitization with weekly scalp DPC. Trimming removed 7 bases from V and 0 bases from J, with 6 bases in between. CDR3 length: 11 residues. Germline V gene data show CDR1 as SQVTM and CDR2 as ANQGSEA.

The V and J genes are TRBV29-1 and TRBJ1-1; the D is unclear. This specimen consisted of whole blood, obtained in connection with sensitization to the hapten diphenylcyclopropenone (DPC). The sequence derives from a woman between 18 and 29 years old with alopecia areata. Some clones in this sample may be carry-over from other donors' samples. In DNA form, the CDR3 reads TGCAGCGGTGGGTTGAACACTGAAGCTTTCTTT. Its protein product is CSGGLNTEAFF. Full variable domain (outside the CDR3, taken from reference TRBV29-1 and TRBJ1-1): SAVISQKPSRDICQRGTSLTIQCQVDSQVTMMFWYRQQPGQSLTLIATANQGSEATYESGFVIDKFPISRPNLTFSTLTVSNMSPEDSSIYLCSGGLNTEAFFGQGTRLTVV.